This note documents a single T cell receptor beta chain sequence. What it binds is not known. TCRdb keeps only in-frame clones here, not all; method: immunoSEQ multiplex PCR. The sample shows 26,000 or so clones, 75% to 85% of them seen only once. These data are taken from a study of T cells in narcolepsy. Study-wide background: Patients with NT1 or NT2 and healthy control donors were enrolled. Study results and limitations: Same-patient CSF and blood CD4+ T cell clonotypes included HCRT-specific and TRIB2-specific autoreactive ones.

Per germline, CDR1 SGDLS and CDR2 YYNGEE. The CDR3 totals 16 residues. Trimming removed 0 bases from V and 3 bases from J, with 13 bases in between. This sequence originates from a human donor with narcolepsy. The sequenced sample was CD45RA- memory CD4+ T cells from PBMCs. V and J are TRBV9 and TRBJ1-5, with D perhaps matching TRBD1 (5 bases). The CDR3 DNA is TGTGCCAGCAGCGTAGGCCCCCAGGGAAACAATCAGCCCCAGCATTTT. Protein product: CASSVGPQGNNQPQHF.